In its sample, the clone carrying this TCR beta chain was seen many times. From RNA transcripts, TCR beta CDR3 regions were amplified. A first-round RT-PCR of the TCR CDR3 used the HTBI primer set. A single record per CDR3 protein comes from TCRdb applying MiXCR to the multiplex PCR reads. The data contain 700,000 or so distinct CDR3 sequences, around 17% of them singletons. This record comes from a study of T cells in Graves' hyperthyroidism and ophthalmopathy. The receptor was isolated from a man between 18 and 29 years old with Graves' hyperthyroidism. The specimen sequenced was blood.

CDR3 coding DNA: TGTGCCAGCGGGGGAAAGTCCTACGAGCAGTACTTC. Translating it yields CASGGKSYEQYF. The chain uses TRBV7-9 and TRBJ2-7; D may correspond to TRBD1 or TRBD2 (5 bases each). CDR3 length: 12 amino acids. The germline V and J ends were trimmed by 8 bases and 1 base, with 9 bases remaining between them. The germline CDR1 and CDR2 sequences are SEHNR and FQNEAQ (reference sequence). The full variable domain, its missing parts supplied by reference TRBV7-9 and TRBJ2-7, is DTGVSQNPRHKITKRGQNVTFRCDPISEHNRLYWYRQTLGQGPEFLTYFQNEAQLEKSRLLSDRFSAERPKGSFSTLEIQRTEQGDSAMYLCASGGKSYEQYFGPGTRLTVT.